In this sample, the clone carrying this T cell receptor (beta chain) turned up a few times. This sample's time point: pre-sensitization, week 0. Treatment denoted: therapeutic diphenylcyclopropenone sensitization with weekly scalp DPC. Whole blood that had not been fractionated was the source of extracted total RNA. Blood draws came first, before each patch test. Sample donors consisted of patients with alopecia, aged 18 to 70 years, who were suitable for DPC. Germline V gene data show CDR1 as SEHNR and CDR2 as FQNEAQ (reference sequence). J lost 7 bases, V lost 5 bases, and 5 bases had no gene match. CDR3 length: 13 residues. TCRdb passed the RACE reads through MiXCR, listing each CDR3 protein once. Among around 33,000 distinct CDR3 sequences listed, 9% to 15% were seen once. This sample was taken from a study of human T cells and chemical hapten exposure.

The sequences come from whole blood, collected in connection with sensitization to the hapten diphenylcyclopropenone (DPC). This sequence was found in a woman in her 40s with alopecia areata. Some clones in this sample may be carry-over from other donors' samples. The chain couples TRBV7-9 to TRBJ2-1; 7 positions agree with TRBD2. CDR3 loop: CASSQRTRNEQFF. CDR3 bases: TGTGCCAGCAGCCAAAGGACTAGGAATGAGCAGTTCTTC.